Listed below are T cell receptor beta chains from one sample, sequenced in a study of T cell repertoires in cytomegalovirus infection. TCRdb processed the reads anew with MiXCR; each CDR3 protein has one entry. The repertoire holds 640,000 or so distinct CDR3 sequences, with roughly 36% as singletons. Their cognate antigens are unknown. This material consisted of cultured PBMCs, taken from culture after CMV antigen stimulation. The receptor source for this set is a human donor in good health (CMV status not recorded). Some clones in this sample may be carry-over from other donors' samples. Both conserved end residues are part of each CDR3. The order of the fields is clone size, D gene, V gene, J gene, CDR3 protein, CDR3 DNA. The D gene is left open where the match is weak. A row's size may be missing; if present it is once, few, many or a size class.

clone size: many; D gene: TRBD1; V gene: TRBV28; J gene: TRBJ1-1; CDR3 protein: CASGTGWTEAFF; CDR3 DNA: TGTGCCAGTGGGACAGGGTGGACTGAAGCTTTCTTT
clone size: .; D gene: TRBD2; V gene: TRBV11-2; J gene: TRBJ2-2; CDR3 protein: CASSIPVGTSDTGELFF; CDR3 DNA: TGTGCCAGCAGCATACCAGTCGGGACTAGCGACACCGGGGAGCTGTTTTTT
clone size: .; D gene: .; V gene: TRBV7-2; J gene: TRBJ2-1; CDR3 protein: CASSLNRFNEQFF; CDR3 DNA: TGTGCCAGCAGCTTAAATAGGTTCAATGAGCAGTTCTTC
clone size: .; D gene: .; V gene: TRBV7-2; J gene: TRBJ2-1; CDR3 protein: CASSSGWGRFF; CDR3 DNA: TGTGCCAGCAGCTCGGGCTGGGGGCGGTTCTTC
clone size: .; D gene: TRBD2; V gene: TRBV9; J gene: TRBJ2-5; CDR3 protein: CASSLAGDVETQYF; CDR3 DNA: TGTGCCAGCAGCCTAGCGGGAGACGTAGAGACCCAGTACTTC
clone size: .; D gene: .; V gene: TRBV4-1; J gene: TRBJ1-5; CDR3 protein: CASSQGQNQPQHF; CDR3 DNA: TGCGCCAGCAGCCAAGGCCAGAATCAGCCCCAGCATTTT
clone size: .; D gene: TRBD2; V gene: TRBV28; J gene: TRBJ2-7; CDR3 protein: CASSSASGVFEQYF; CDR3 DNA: TGTGCCAGCAGTTCGGCTAGCGGGGTGTTCGAGCAGTACTTC
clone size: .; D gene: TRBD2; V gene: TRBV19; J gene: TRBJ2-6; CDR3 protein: CASSAPTGRASGANVLTF; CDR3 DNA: TGTGCCAGTAGTGCCCCCACCGGGAGGGCCTCTGGGGCCAACGTCCTGACTTTC
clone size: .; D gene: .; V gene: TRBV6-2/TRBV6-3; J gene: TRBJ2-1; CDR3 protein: CASSYSSTNEQFF; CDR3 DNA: TGTGCCAGCAGTTACTCTTCCACCAATGAGCAGTTCTTC
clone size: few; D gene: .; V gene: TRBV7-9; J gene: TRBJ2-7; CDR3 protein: CASSPAQSSYEQYF; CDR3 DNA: TGTGCCAGCAGCCCCGCTCAGAGCTCCTACGAGCAGTACTTC
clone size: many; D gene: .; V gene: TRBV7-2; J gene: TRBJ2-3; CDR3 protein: CASTPPVVDTQYF; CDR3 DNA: TGTGCCAGCACCCCCCCTGTGGTAGATACGCAGTATTTT
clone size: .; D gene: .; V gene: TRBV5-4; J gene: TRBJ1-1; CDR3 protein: CASSSPRVGTTEAFF; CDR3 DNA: TGTGCCAGCAGCTCCCCTAGGGTAGGGACCACTGAAGCTTTCTTT
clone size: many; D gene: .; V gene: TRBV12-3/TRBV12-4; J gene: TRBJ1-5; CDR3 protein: CASSGGVNQPQHF; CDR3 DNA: TGTGCCAGCAGCGGGGGGGTCAATCAGCCCCAGCATTTT
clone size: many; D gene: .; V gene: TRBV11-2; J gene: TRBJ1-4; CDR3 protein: CASSLDSAFGKLFF; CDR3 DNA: TGTGCCAGCAGCCTGGACTCAGCATTTGGAAAACTGTTTTTT
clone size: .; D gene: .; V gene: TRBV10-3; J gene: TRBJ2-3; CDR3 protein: CAISEGSTDTQYF; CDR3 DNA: TGTGCCATCAGTGAGGGCAGCACAGATACGCAGTATTTT
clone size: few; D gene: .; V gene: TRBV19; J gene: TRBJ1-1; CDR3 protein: CASSINGGTEAFF; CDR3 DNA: TGTGCCAGTAGTATTAACGGGGGCACTGAAGCTTTCTTT
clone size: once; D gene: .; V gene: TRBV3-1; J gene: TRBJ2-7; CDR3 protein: CASSQDAWGEQYF; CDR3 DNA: TGTGCCAGCAGCCAAGACGCGTGGGGCGAGCAGTACTTC
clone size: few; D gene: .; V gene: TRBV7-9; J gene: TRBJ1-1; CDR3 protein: CASSYPGHALGTEAFF; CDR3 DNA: TGTGCCAGCAGCTACCCTGGGCATGCCCTCGGGACTGAAGCTTTCTTT
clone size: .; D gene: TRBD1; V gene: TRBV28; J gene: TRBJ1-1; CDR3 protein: CASNPAGRGLEPEAFF; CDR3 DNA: TGTGCCAGCAATCCAGCGGGTAGGGGGCTAGAACCGGAAGCTTTCTTT
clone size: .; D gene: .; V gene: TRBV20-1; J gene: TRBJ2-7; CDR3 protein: CSASRDEQYF; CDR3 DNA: TGCAGTGCTAGTCGGGACGAGCAGTACTTC
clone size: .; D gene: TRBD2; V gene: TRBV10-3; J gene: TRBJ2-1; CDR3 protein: CAIGESKLAGASGEQFF; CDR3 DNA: TGTGCCATCGGTGAGTCAAAACTAGCGGGGGCGTCGGGTGAGCAGTTCTTC
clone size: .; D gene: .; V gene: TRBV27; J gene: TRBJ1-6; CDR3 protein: CATRDIPLYNSPLHF; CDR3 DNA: TGTGCCACCAGAGACATTCCCCTCTATAATTCACCCCTCCACTTT
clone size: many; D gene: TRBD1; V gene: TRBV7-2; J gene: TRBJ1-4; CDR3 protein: CASSAYTGQGEEKLFF; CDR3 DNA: TGTGCCAGCAGCGCATACACCGGACAGGGGGAGGAAAAACTGTTTTTT
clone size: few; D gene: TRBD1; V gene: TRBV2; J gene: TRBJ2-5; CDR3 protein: CATGPGTGFQETQYF; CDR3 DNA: TGTGCCACGGGGCCGGGGACAGGATTCCAAGAGACCCAGTACTTC
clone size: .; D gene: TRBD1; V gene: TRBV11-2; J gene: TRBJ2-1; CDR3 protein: CASSFVRGTSYNEQFF; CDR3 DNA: TGTGCCAGCAGCTTCGTCAGGGGGACCTCCTACAATGAGCAGTTCTTC
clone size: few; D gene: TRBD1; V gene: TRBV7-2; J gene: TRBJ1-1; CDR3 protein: CASSINPGQGTAEAFF; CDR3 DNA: TGTGCCAGCAGCATCAATCCGGGACAGGGTACCGCTGAAGCTTTCTTT
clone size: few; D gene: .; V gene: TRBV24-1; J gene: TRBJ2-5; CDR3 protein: CATSDYKDPQETQYF; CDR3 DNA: TGTGCCACCAGTGATTACAAGGACCCTCAAGAGACCCAGTACTTC
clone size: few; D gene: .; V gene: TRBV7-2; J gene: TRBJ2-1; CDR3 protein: CASSLEFGGEQFF; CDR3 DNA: TGTGCCAGCAGCTTAGAGTTCGGCGGTGAGCAGTTCTTC
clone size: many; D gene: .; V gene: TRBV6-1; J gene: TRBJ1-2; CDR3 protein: CASSERNYGYTF; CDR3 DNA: TGTGCCAGCAGTGAACGGAACTATGGCTACACCTTC
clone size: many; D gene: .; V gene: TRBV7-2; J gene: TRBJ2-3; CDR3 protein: CASSLVVRDGQYF; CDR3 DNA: TGTGCCAGCAGCTTAGTGGTTCGGGACGGGCAGTATTTT
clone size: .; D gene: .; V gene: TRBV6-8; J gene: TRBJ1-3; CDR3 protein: CASSYSGVGGNTIYF; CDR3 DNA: TGTGCCAGCAGTTACTCCGGGGTAGGAGGAAACACCATATATTTT
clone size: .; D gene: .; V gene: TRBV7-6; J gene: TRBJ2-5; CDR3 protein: CASSLRGGQQETQYF; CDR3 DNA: TGTGCCAGCAGCTTAAGGGGGGGACAGCAAGAGACCCAGTACTTC
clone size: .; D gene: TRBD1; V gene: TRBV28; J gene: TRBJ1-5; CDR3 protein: CASSSGGMSNQPQHF; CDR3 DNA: TGTGCCAGCAGTTCAGGGGGCATGAGCAATCAGCCCCAGCATTTT